This entry features one TCR beta chain sequence. The antigen is unknown. Germline-derived CDR1 and CDR2 are SGHNT and YYREEE (reference sequence). The CDR3 covers 16 residues. J gave up 5 bases and V 6 bases, and 12 bases lay outside the gene matches. Only in-frame clones appear in the TCRdb table, and some are missing; sequencing was by immunoSEQ multiplex PCR. The table includes 15,000 to 20,000 clones, 70% detected once. This entry comes from a study of chemoradiotherapy in HPV16-positive cancers. The wider study: A couple of HPV16-positive patients' cells yielded candidate HPV-specific clones and common motifs. Study-level points and caveats: Candidate HPV-specific clones and E7-related TCR motifs grew in tumor during treatment. Functional assays defining HPV-specific T cells used only a couple of HPV16-positive patients.

The TCR originated in a human donor with HPV-associated anogenital cancer. The sample was tumor tissue, taken from a patient who underwent chemoradiotherapy. The V and J genes are TRBV5-4 and TRBJ1-1; 11 bases fit TRBD1. The DNA for the CDR3 is TGTGCCAGCACAACGGGTGGGACAGGGGGTGGTACTGAAGCTTTCTTT. It yields the protein CASTTGGTGGGTEAFF.